The rows below give T cell receptor beta chains drawn from one sample of a study of breast tumors, draining lymph nodes, adjacent tissues. TCRdb re-derived calls from the multiplex PCR reads in MiXCR, one entry per CDR3 protein. The profile shows about 16,000 distinct CDR3 sequences, approximately 45% of them singletons. Sequencing used tumor-adjacent breast tissue. All receptors come from a female donor with breast cancer. Some clones in this sample may be carry-over from other donors' samples. The CDR3 runs from the conserved cysteine through the conserved F or W. The D gene is left open where the match is weak. A clone size is listed for some rows: how often the clone was seen (once, few, many), or a class if it is expanded.

clone_size j_call d_call v_call cdr3_aa cdr3_nt
few TRBJ1-2 TRBD1 TRBV6-2/TRBV6-3 CASSYSIATGNGYTF TGTGCCAGCAGTTACTCGATTGCGACAGGGAACGGCTACACCTTC
many TRBJ2-7 TRBD1 TRBV5-6 CASSRTGFSYEQYF TGTGCCAGCAGCCGGACAGGGTTTTCCTACGAGCAGTACTTC
many TRBJ2-2 TRBD1 TRBV6-1 CASSQGTEPELFF TGTGCCAGCAGTCAAGGGACAGAGCCGGAGCTGTTTTTT
- TRBJ2-2 TRBD2 TRBV9 CASSVGAGGPPNTGELFF TGTGCCAGCAGCGTAGGGGCGGGAGGGCCCCCGAACACCGGGGAGCTGTTTTTT
- TRBJ1-2 TRBD1 TRBV20-1 CSANTGQNYGYTF TGCAGTGCTAACACGGGACAGAACTATGGCTACACCTTC
- TRBJ2-5 - TRBV5-7 CASNVGLRPKNCFLAVEETQYF -
- TRBJ2-3 - TRBV9 CASSVLGGVPSTDTQYF TGTGCCAGCAGCGTCCTAGGCGGGGTCCCTAGCACGGATACGCAGTATTTT
- TRBJ1-1 - TRBV19 CASGINTEAFF TGTGCCAGTGGTATTAACACTGAAGCTTTCTTT
- TRBJ2-7 TRBD2 TRBV7-2 CASSLADLGGGIYEQYF TGTGCCAGCAGCTTAGCAGACCTCGGCGGGGGAATCTACGAGCAGTACTTC
many TRBJ2-6 - TRBV28 CASSPPFSGANVLTF TGTGCCAGCAGCCCCCCGTTCTCTGGGGCCAACGTCCTGACTTTC
many TRBJ1-3 - TRBV4-2 CASSQDFLVSGNTIYF TGTGCCAGCAGCCAAGATTTCCTAGTGTCTGGAAACACCATATATTTT
many TRBJ1-2 - TRBV19 CASSTGMWGYTF TGTGCCAGTAGTACAGGGATGTGGGGCTACACCTTC
many TRBJ2-7 - TRBV18 CASSDYNSYEQYF TGTGCCAGCTCAGACTATAACTCGTATGAGCAGTACTTC
- TRBJ2-7 - TRBV20-1 CSARDLGNTYEQYF TGCAGTGCTAGAGATTTGGGTAATACCTACGAGCAGTACTTC
- TRBJ1-1 - TRBV11-2 CASSQTEGNTEAFF TGTGCCAGCAGCCAGACCGAAGGGAACACTGAAGCTTTCTTT
medium-sized TRBJ2-7 TRBD2 TRBV9 CASSVSHSGSSYEQYF TGTGCCAGCAGCGTATCCCATAGCGGGAGCTCCTACGAGCAGTACTTC
- TRBJ2-3 - TRBV9 CASSVELDTQYF TGTGCCAGCAGCGTAGAGTTAGATACGCAGTATTTT
- TRBJ2-3 TRBD2 TRBV2 CASEPLTSGRGTDTQYF TGTGCCAGCGAACCCCTGACTAGCGGGAGAGGTACAGATACGCAGTATTTT
medium-sized TRBJ2-7 TRBD1 TRBV2 CASIPGTGSYEQYF TGTGCCAGCATTCCTGGGACAGGTTCCTACGAGCAGTACTTC
- TRBJ2-1 TRBD2 TRBV7-6 CASSPPPGLGGYEQFF TGTGCCAGCAGCCCCCCCCCGGGACTAGGTGGGTATGAGCAGTTCTTC
once TRBJ1-4 - TRBV13 CASSLRQGDEKLFF TGTGCCAGCAGCTTACGTCAGGGCGATGAAAAACTGTTTTTT
few TRBJ2-1 - TRBV11-2 CASSLDLSSYNEQFF TGTGCCAGCAGCTTGGACTTGAGCTCCTACAATGAGCAGTTCTTC
- TRBJ1-2 - TRBV6-2/TRBV6-3 CASRTLTEYGYTF TGTGCCAGCAGGACCTTGACGGAATATGGCTACACCTTC
- TRBJ1-2 - TRBV20-1 CSANYGYTF TGCAGTGCTAACTATGGCTACACCTTC
medium-sized TRBJ1-2 - TRBV20-1 CSANAPVGIYGYTF TGCAGTGCCAACGCCCCCGTGGGGATCTATGGCTACACCTTC
- TRBJ1-3 TRBD1 TRBV3-1 CANSQVGSRGQVFGNTIYF TGCGCCAACAGCCAAGTTGGAAGTAGGGGGCAGGTGTTTGGAAACACCATATATTTT
once TRBJ1-2 - TRBV12-3/TRBV12-4 CASSLEIADGGYTF TGTGCCAGCAGTTTAGAAATAGCGGATGGTGGCTACACCTTC
few TRBJ2-3 TRBD2 TRBV7-9 CASSAGLAGAADTQYF TGTGCCAGCAGTGCGGGGCTAGCGGGAGCGGCTGATACGCAGTATTTT
medium-sized TRBJ1-2 - TRBV4-1 CASSQDSDGVLLRGYTF TGCGCCAGCAGCCAAGATTCGGACGGAGTCCTCCTTCGTGGCTACACCTTC
many TRBJ2-1 - TRBV7-2 CASSSDNEQFF TGTGCCAGCAGCTCCGACAATGAGCAGTTCTTC
many TRBJ2-5 - TRBV7-9 CASSLARHLSVPQETQYF TGTGCCAGCAGCTTAGCTCGTCATTTGTCGGTTCCCCAAGAGACCCAGTACTTC
many TRBJ2-3 - TRBV20-1 CSAGDWSLGTDTQYF TGCAGTGCGGGGGACTGGTCCCTTGGCACAGATACGCAGTATTTT
- TRBJ2-7 TRBD2 TRBV5-1 CASSGGPGSGTTYEQYF TGCGCCAGCAGCGGGGGGCCCGGTAGCGGGACTACCTACGAGCAGTACTTC
many TRBJ2-7 - TRBV5-5 CASSYTLTEQYF TGTGCCAGCAGCTATACCCTTACGGAGCAGTACTTC
many TRBJ2-7 - TRBV10-3 CAISLDSFYEQYF TGTGCCATCAGCTTGGACAGTTTCTACGAGCAGTACTTC
many TRBJ2-3 TRBD1 TRBV5-7 CASSLKGQDDTDTQYF TGTGCCAGCAGCTTAAAGGGACAGGATGACACAGATACGCAGTATTTT
- TRBJ2-7 TRBD2 TRBV13 CASSFGTSGRDEQYF TGTGCCAGCAGCTTCGGGACTAGCGGTAGGGACGAGCAGTACTTC
once TRBJ2-7 - TRBV7-2 CASSLKRGSEQYF TGTGCCAGCAGCTTAAAAAGGGGGAGCGAGCAGTACTTC
large TRBJ1-4 - TRBV2 CASSEQGIAGEKLFF TGTGCCAGCAGTGAACAGGGGATTGCCGGTGAAAAACTGTTTTTT
many TRBJ2-1 - TRBV7-2 CASSTMYGEQFF TGTGCCAGCAGCACCATGTACGGTGAGCAGTTCTTC
few TRBJ1-2 TRBD1 TRBV7-2 CASSVGQGYYGYTF TGTGCCAGCAGCGTGGGACAGGGCTACTATGGCTACACCTTC
medium-sized TRBJ1-6 TRBD1 TRBV6-6 CASSRQGVKGSPLHF TGTGCCAGCAGTCGACAGGGGGTAAAAGGATCACCCCTCCACTTT
- TRBJ2-1 TRBD2 TRBV20-1 CSARPPGLAGLYNEQFF TGCAGTGCTAGACCGCCGGGACTAGCGGGACTCTACAATGAGCAGTTCTTC
- TRBJ2-1 TRBD2 TRBV9 CASSFGTSGRNEQFF TGTGCCAGCAGCTTTGGGACTAGCGGGAGGAATGAGCAGTTCTTC
- TRBJ2-2 - TRBV24-1 CATSDLRGTHNTGELFF TGTGCCACCAGTGATTTGCGCGGGACACATAACACCGGGGAGCTGTTTTTT
- TRBJ1-2 - TRBV19 CASSTPGPQYGYTF TGTGCCAGTAGTACCCCGGGACCCCAGTATGGCTACACCTTC
many TRBJ2-2 - TRBV29-1 CSVEDRVTGELFF TGCAGCGTTGAAGATCGAGTCACCGGGGAGCTGTTTTTT
large TRBJ2-1 - TRBV7-8 CASSLEERAKFF TGTGCCAGCAGCTTAGAGGAACGGGCGAAGTTCTTC
few TRBJ1-1 - TRBV7-3 CASSPVPGSEAFF TGTGCCAGCAGCCCAGTCCCGGGTTCAGAAGCTTTCTTT
medium-sized TRBJ1-5 - TRBV7-9 CASSSTQQIGPQHF TGTGCCAGCAGTTCCACCCAACAGATCGGGCCCCAGCATTTT
medium-sized TRBJ2-3 TRBD2 TRBV20-1 CSGLATRDTQYF TGCAGTGGACTAGCGACTCGAGATACGCAGTATTTT
once TRBJ2-3 - TRBV9 CASSVDGGPDTQYF TGTGCCAGCAGCGTAGATGGGGGCCCAGATACGCAGTATTTT
medium-sized TRBJ1-6 TRBD1 TRBV20-1 CSASPGQGISPLHF TGCAGTGCTAGCCCGGGACAGGGAATTTCACCCCTCCACTTT